What follows are 32 T cell receptor beta chains derived from one specimen sequenced in a study of blood T cell repertoires in COVID-19. TCRdb's table, derived via immunoSEQ multiplex PCR, lists solely in-frame clones and lacks some. The sample lists more than 200,000 clones, about nine tenths occurring once. Sample: peripheral blood. These receptors all come from a man aged 40-55 years with acute or convalescent COVID-19.

A word on this clone: Other DNA sequences of this sample code for an identical CDR3. The V and J genes are TRBV19 and TRBJ1-5, with 7 bases matching TRBD1. The CDR3 length is 14 residues. Germline trimming cut 7 bases from V and 2 bases from J; bases unmatched to any gene: 5. Germline V CDR1 and CDR2: LNHDA, SQIVND (reference sequence). CDR3 loop: CASNRGAGNQPQHF. As DNA, the CDR3 is TGTGCCAGTAACAGGGGAGCGGGCAATCAGCCCCAGCATTTT. Drawing the rest from reference TRBV19 and TRBJ1-5, the complete variable domain is DGGITQSPKYLFRKEGQNVTLSCEQNLNHDAMYWYRQDPGQGLRLIYYSQIVNDFQKGDIAEGYSVSREKKESFPLTVTSAQKNPTAFYLCASNRGAGNQPQHFGDGTRLSIL.

The chain has TRBV3-1 (or the pseudogene TRBV3-2) and TRBJ2-5, with 9 bases fitting TRBD2. The CDR3 length is 16 residues. The V segment lost 5 bases and the J segment 5 bases; nucleotides outside the gene matches: 12. CDR1 and CDR2 from the germline V gene are LGHDT and YNNKEL (reference sequence). The CDR3 bases are TGTGCCAGCAGCAAGTTCCCTAGCGGGGAGGGGGAGACCCAGTACTTC. Protein sequence: CASSKFPSGEGETQYF.

The V call is TRBV9, the J call TRBJ2-6; a weak D match, TRBD2 (5 bases). CDR3 length: 18 residues. V gave up 2 bases and J gave up 0 bases, with 15 bases separating them. Germline V gene lookup returns CDR1 SGDLS and CDR2 YYNGEE. CDR3 amino acids: CASSVTAGFNSGANVLTF. The DNA of the CDR3 is TGTGCCAGCAGCGTTACGGCGGGCTTCAACTCTGGGGCCAACGTCCTGACTTTC.

This clone was picked up many times. V and J are TRBV6-6 and TRBJ1-2; 8 nucleotides agree with TRBD1. The CDR3 consists of 12 residues. Losses at the gene ends were 8 bases for V and 8 bases for J; bases not matched to a gene: 7. Germline V gene lookup returns CDR1 MNHNY and CDR2 SVGAGI (reference sequence). In DNA form, the CDR3 reads TGTGCCAGCGGCGGACAGGGTGGCGGCTACACCTTC. Translation gives CASGGQGGGYTF.

The genes are TRBV2 and TRBJ1-2, with TRBD1 identical over 7 bases. Unmatched junction bases numbered 6, after V lost 6 bases and J lost 2 bases. CDR3 length: 14 amino acids. From germline, CDR1 is SNHLY and CDR2 FYNNEI. The CDR3 reads CASRLRDRNYGYTF. DNA of the CDR3: TGTGCCAGCAGACTTAGGGACAGAAACTATGGCTACACCTTC.

The CDR3 sequence: CSVSIQSMNTEAFF. CDR3 in DNA: TGCAGCGTTAGCATACAGTCAATGAACACTGAAGCTTTCTTT. The chain links TRBV29-1 to TRBJ1-1; no clear D. Trimming took off 5 bases at V and 0 bases at J, with 13 bases between the two ends. Germline CDR1 is SQVTM and CDR2 is ANQGSEA. This CDR3 has 14 residues.

This chain uses TRBV29-1 with TRBJ1-1, with unresolved D. Trimming shortened V by 7 bases and J by 2 bases, and 14 bases separated the two germline ends. This CDR3 has 13 amino acids. Per the germline V gene, CDR1 is SQVTM and CDR2 is ANQGSEA. CDR3 DNA sequence: TGCAGCGGGTGGGGAGCGTCAAACACTGAAGCTTTCTTT. Its translation: CSGWGASNTEAFF.

The V gene is TRBV7-3, the J gene TRBJ2-1, with TRBD2 matching 13 bases. The CDR3 extends over 15 amino acids. The germline V gene has CDR1 SGHTA and CDR2 FQGTGA. The V gene end was trimmed by 5 bases and the J gene end by 7 bases; junction bases not matched to a gene: 5. CDR3 amino acids: CASSHGLAGANEQFF. The CDR3 coding sequence is TGTGCCAGCAGCCATGGACTAGCGGGAGCGAATGAGCAGTTCTTC.

The genes are TRBV18 and TRBJ2-7; TRBD2 aligns across 11 bases. This CDR3 region has 15 residues. Unmatched junction bases numbered 5, after V lost 5 bases and J lost 2 bases. The germline V gene has CDR1 KGHSH and CDR2 LQKENI. The CDR3 nucleotides are TGTGCCAGCTCATCGACTAGCGGGGTTACCTACGAGCAGTACTTC. Encoded protein: CASSSTSGVTYEQYF.

The chain has TRBV10-3 and TRBJ2-7; D is unresolved. This CDR3 is built from 11 residues. Deletions cut 1 base from V and 7 bases from J, with 5 bases between. In germline, CDR1 is ENHRY, CDR2 SYGVKD. The DNA of the CDR3 is TGTGCCATCAGTGAGTATAAAGAGCAGTACTTC. Protein sequence: CAISEYKEQYF.

The chain employs TRBV7-9 and TRBJ1-4; D is undetermined. Looked up from germline, CDR1 is SEHNR and CDR2 is FQNEAQ (reference sequence). The V end was cut by 3 bases, the J end by 0 bases, with 8 bases between. This CDR3 has 15 amino acids. The CDR3 DNA reads as TGTGCCAGCAGCTTTAATACTCCAACTAATGAAAAACTGTTTTTT. Its translation: CASSFNTPTNEKLFF.

This chain links TRBV4-1 with TRBJ2-2; TRBD2 matches at 10 bases. There are 16 residues in the CDR3. Trimming cost V 2 bases and J 2 bases; bases outside gene matches: 2. The germline gives CDR1 MGHRA, CDR2 YSYEKL. DNA of the CDR3: TGCGCCAGCAGCCAAACTAGCGGGACCAACACCGGGGAGCTGTTTTTT. This translates into CASSQTSGTNTGELFF.

This clone came up once. The CDR3 here is CASSLTGHPAFF. CDR3 sequence (DNA): TGTGCCAGCAGCTTAACGGGACACCCGGCTTTCTTT. The rearrangement joins TRBV7-8 to TRBJ1-1; a possible D gene is TRBD1 (6 bases). Deletions cut 2 bases from V and 11 bases from J, with 12 bases between. Germline lookup yields CDR1 SGHVS and CDR2 FQNEAQ. CDR3 size: 12 residues.

This clone was detected only a few times. The rearrangement joins TRBV5-1 to TRBJ2-7, with a weak D call TRBD1 (6 bases). This CDR3 region has 14 residues. CDR1 and CDR2 (germline): SGHRS, YFSETQ. V was shortened by 6 bases and J by 2 bases, with 15 bases between the two germline ends. The CDR3 nucleotides read TGCGCCAGCAAAGCAGGACAGCAAGCCTACGAGCAGTACTTC. Amino acid sequence: CASKAGQQAYEQYF. The whole variable domain, filled in from reference TRBV5-1 and TRBJ2-7, reads KAGVTQTPRYLIKTRGQQVTLSCSPISGHRSVSWYQQTPGQGLQFLFEYFSETQRNKGNFPGRFSGRQFSNSRSEMNVSTLELGDSALYLCASKAGQQAYEQYFGPGTRLTVT.

This clone has more than one count but fewer than ten. The rearrangement links TRBV4-3 to TRBJ1-1; D is unclear. CDR1 is LGHNA, CDR2 YSLEER, per germline. V was shortened by 1 base and J by 11 bases, with 20 bases between the two germline ends. CDR3 length equals 15 residues. The CDR3 DNA sequence: TGCGCCAGCAGCCAAGTTGGAGGACGGCCAGTAGGGGCTTTCTTT. This gives the protein CASSQVGGRPVGAFF.

V usage is TRBV5-1 and J usage is TRBJ1-5; possibly TRBD1 for D (5 bases). CDR3 length equals 14 residues. CDR1 and CDR2 from the germline V gene are SGHRS and YFSETQ. V lost 5 bases and J lost 3, with 12 bases in between. In DNA form, the CDR3 reads TGCGCCAGCAGTGAAGGGGAGGCCAATCAGCCCCAGCATTTT. It yields the protein CASSEGEANQPQHF. Together with reference TRBV5-1 and TRBJ1-5, the CDR3 gives the full variable domain: KAGVTQTPRYLIKTRGQQVTLSCSPISGHRSVSWYQQTPGQGLQFLFEYFSETQRNKGNFPGRFSGRQFSNSRSEMNVSTLELGDSALYLCASSEGEANQPQHFGDGTRLSIL.

The genes are TRBV14 and TRBJ2-3, with D possibly being TRBD2 (5 bases). Germline loops: CDR1 SGHDN, CDR2 FVKESK. This CDR3 comprises 14 residues. Trimming took 2 bases from V and 2 from J, leaving 8 bases between them. This CDR3 reads CASSQTGSTDTQYF. The CDR3 nucleotides read TGTGCCAGCAGCCAAACGGGGTCCACAGATACGCAGTATTTT.

Remarks on this clone: Other DNA sequences in the same sample also yield this CDR3. The chain employs TRBV27 and TRBJ2-1; no firm D call. V dropped 5 bases and J dropped 0 bases, with 5 bases sitting between them. The germline gives CDR1 MNHEY, CDR2 SMNVEV (reference sequence). The CDR3 has 13 amino acids. In DNA form, the CDR3 reads TGTGCCAGCAGTCTAAGCTCCTACAATGAGCAGTTCTTC. Its translation is CASSLSSYNEQFF.

The chain carries TRBV5-4 and TRBJ2-3, with a weak D call TRBD2 (5 bases). CDR3 length: 15 residues. Germline CDR1 is SGHNT and CDR2 is YYREEE (reference sequence). Trimming removed 5 bases from V and 2 bases from J, with 15 bases in between. DNA of the CDR3: TGTGCCAGCAGTTCCTTCTTCGGGGACACAGATACGCAGTATTTT. Its protein product is CASSSFFGDTDTQYF.

The chain employs TRBV9 and TRBJ2-2; no reliable D call. CDR3 length equals 16 residues. Germline V gene sequence: CDR1 SGDLS, CDR2 YYNGEE. The V and J ends lost 0 bases and 1 base respectively, with 10 bases between them. The CDR3 loop is CASSVGISWNTGELFF. In DNA, the CDR3 is TGTGCCAGCAGCGTAGGTATCTCCTGGAACACCGGGGAGCTGTTTTTT.

The CDR3 loop is CASSDLDRAPETQYF. In DNA, the CDR3 is TGTGCCAGCAGTGATCTTGACAGGGCTCCAGAGACCCAGTACTTC. This rearrangement joins TRBV25-1 to TRBJ2-5; TRBD1 matches 7 bases. The CDR3 consists of 15 residues. CDR1 and CDR2 (germline): MGHDK, SYGVNS. The V and J ends lost 3 bases and 4 bases, in that order; junction bases with no gene match: 8.

The chain links TRBV10-1 to TRBJ2-7; the D is unclear. Per the germline V gene, CDR1 is WNHNN and CDR2 is SYGVQD (reference sequence). V lost 4 bases, J lost 5 bases, and 6 bases lay in between. The CDR3 contains 11 residues. The CDR3 protein is CASSGYDEQYF. The CDR3 coding sequence is TGCGCCAGCAGTGGCTATGACGAGCAGTACTTC.

The rearrangement uses TRBV14 and TRBJ1-2; D not resolved. Trimming pared 1 base from V and 7 bases from J, leaving 16 bases between. Germline CDR1 SGHDN, CDR2 FVKESK. The CDR3 runs to 15 residues. The CDR3 spells CASSQVEEMGGGYTF. In nucleotides, the CDR3 is TGTGCCAGCAGCCAAGTTGAGGAAATGGGTGGTGGCTACACCTTC.

The genes are TRBV6-6 and TRBJ2-7, with 7 bases identical to TRBD2. J gave up 2 bases and V 1 base, and 5 bases lay outside the gene matches. Per germline, CDR1 MNHNY and CDR2 SVGAGI (reference sequence). This CDR3 has 15 residues. CDR3 DNA sequence: TGTGCCAGCAGTTACTTCCGGGGGGAGGCCTACGAGCAGTACTTC. Translating gives CASSYFRGEAYEQYF.

The count of this clone is one. The chain has TRBV5-4 and TRBJ2-3, with TRBD2 matching 8 bases. Germline values: CDR1 SGHNT, CDR2 YYREEE (reference sequence). Trimming cost V 4 bases and J 0 bases; bases outside gene matches: 4. The length of the CDR3 is 15 residues. The CDR3 sequence: CASSRTSRSTDTQYF. In nucleotides, the CDR3 is TGTGCCAGCAGCCGGACTAGCCGCAGCACAGATACGCAGTATTTT.

V gene TRBV27 combines with J gene TRBJ1-2; possible D gene TRBD1, 5 bases. The germline gives CDR1 MNHEY, CDR2 SMNVEV (reference sequence). Trimming removed 3 bases at V and 4 bases at J, with 12 bases between. This CDR3 is built from 14 residues. In DNA form, the CDR3 reads TGTGCCAGCAGTTTGATCGGGGGGGTCTATGGCTACACCTTC. Translating it yields CASSLIGGVYGYTF.

This clone appeared a single time. V is TRBV5-1 and J is TRBJ2-7; D is perhaps TRBD2 (5 bases). The CDR3 covers 15 residues. The germline V gene has CDR1 SGHRS and CDR2 YFSETQ. V lost 4 bases and J lost 0, with 14 bases in between. CDR3 amino acids: CASSPLLGSSYEQYF. In nucleotides, the CDR3 is TGCGCCAGCAGCCCCCTCTTGGGGAGCTCCTACGAGCAGTACTTC.

The chain has TRBV11-2 and TRBJ2-7; D ambiguous. Deletions cut 7 bases from V and 3 bases from J, with 10 bases between. Looked up from germline, CDR1 is SGHAT and CDR2 is FQNNGV. The CDR3 length is 12 residues. CDR3 protein: CASTSGFYEQYF. Here the CDR3 DNA reads TGTGCCAGCACCTCGGGTTTCTACGAGCAGTACTTC. Using reference TRBV11-2 and TRBJ2-7 for the parts outside the CDR3, the full variable domain is EAGVAQSPRYKIIEKRQSVAFWCNPISGHATLYWYQQILGQGPKLLIQFQNNGVVDDSQLPKDRFSAERLKGVDSTLKIQPAKLEDSAVYLCASTSGFYEQYFGPGTRLTVT.

This chain uses TRBV21-1 with TRBJ2-7; the table's D call, TRBD1, was not checked against the DNA. TRBV21-1 is deemed a pseudogene. The CDR3 has 16 amino acids. CDR3: CASSIHPGQGTGEQYF. CDR3 in DNA: TGTGCCAGCAGCATTCACCCGGGACAGGGGACGGGAGAGCAGTACTTC.

The genes are TRBV19 and TRBJ2-5, with 7 bases aligning to TRBD1. V was clipped by 7 bases and J by 4 bases; unmatched bases: 6. Germline V gene data show CDR1 as LNHDA and CDR2 as SQIVND (reference sequence). CDR3 size: 13 residues. The chain's CDR3 is CASTNRGGETQYF. The CDR3 nucleotides are TGTGCCAGTACTAACAGGGGTGGAGAGACCCAGTACTTC.

The rearrangement links TRBV7-2 to TRBJ2-3, with TRBD2 matching 14 bases. Germline CDR1 SGHTA, CDR2 FQGNSA. The CDR3 covers 16 residues. The J segment lost 4 bases and the V segment lost 5 bases, leaving 5 bases of the junction unmatched. The chain's CDR3 is CASSGGLAGVSDTQYF. The CDR3 DNA follows: TGTGCCAGCAGCGGGGGACTAGCGGGAGTATCAGATACGCAGTATTTT.

The chain links TRBV2 to TRBJ2-3; TRBD1 agrees at 8 bases. In germline, CDR1 is SNHLY, CDR2 FYNNEI. The CDR3 has 14 residues. Losses at the gene ends were 8 bases for V and 0 bases for J; bases not matched to a gene: 4. The CDR3 loop reads CASSGTGSTDTQYF. The CDR3 coding sequence is TGTGCCAGCTCCGGGACAGGCAGCACAGATACGCAGTATTTT.